The 20 T cell receptor beta chains listed next were all sequenced from one sample in a study of T cell repertoires in cytomegalovirus infection. These receptors lack a known antigen. MiXCR, applied by TCRdb to the reads, yields one record per CDR3 protein. Among approximately 1,000,000 distinct CDR3 sequences listed, about 33% were seen once. Here the sequenced sample was cultured CD8+ T cells from PBMCs, taken from culture after CMV antigen stimulation. These receptors all come from a human donor in good health (CMV status not recorded). Some clones in this sample may be carry-over from other donors' samples.

This clonotype was found a few times. The V and J genes are TRBV6-1 and TRBJ2-2; TRBD1 matches 7 bases. CDR1 is MNHNS, CDR2 SASEGT, per germline. There are 16 residues in the CDR3. Germline trimming cut 4 bases from V and 3 bases from J; bases unmatched to any gene: 8. Here the CDR3 DNA reads TGTGCCAGCAGTGTTCAGAGACAGGGCGACACCGGGGAGCTGTTTTTT. Protein product: CASSVQRQGDTGELFF.

This clonotype was detected only a few times. The chain recombines TRBV12-3 or TRBV12-4 with TRBJ1-5; the D gene is possibly TRBD1 (5 bases). Trimming cost V 4 bases and J 0 bases, with 10 bases left between them. This CDR3 is built from 15 residues. The CDR3 sequence: CASSSDISSNQPQHF. The CDR3 DNA sequence: TGTGCCAGCAGTTCGGACATTTCTAGCAATCAGCCCCAGCATTTT.

This clonotype was counted only a few times. This sequence joins TRBV5-6 and TRBJ2-5; 15 bases are a match to TRBD2. J was trimmed by 9 bases and V by 4 bases; bases with no gene match: 10. Looked up from germline, CDR1 is SGHDT and CDR2 is YYEEEE. The CDR3 length is 16 residues. The CDR3: CASSPRNGLAGGPQYF. CDR3 DNA sequence: TGTGCCAGCAGCCCCCGAAATGGACTAGCGGGGGGGCCCCAGTACTTC. The full variable domain, completed using reference TRBV5-6 and TRBJ2-5, is DAGVTQSPTHLIKTRGQQVTLRCSPKSGHDTVSWYQQALGQGPQFIFQYYEEEERQRGNFPDRFSGHQFPNYSSELNVNALLLGDSALYLCASSPRNGLAGGPQYFGPGTRLLVL.

This clonotype showed up just a few times. The gene calls are TRBV27 and TRBJ2-5; unclear D gene. Trimming took 7 bases from V and 5 from J, leaving 8 bases between them. The CDR3 sequence is 11 residues long. The germline V gene encodes CDR1 MNHEY and CDR2 SMNVEV (reference sequence). The DNA for the CDR3 is TGTGCCAGCACTATGGGGGAGACCCAGTACTTC. As protein: CASTMGETQYF.

This clonotype has ten or more counts. The gene calls are TRBV28 and TRBJ1-1; D is ambiguous. Germline-derived CDR1 and CDR2 are MDHEN and SYDVKM. V was shortened by 1 base and J by 3 bases, with 21 bases between the two germline ends. The CDR3 has 18 residues. CDR3 sequence (DNA): TGTGCCAGCAGTTTATTGGGCGACTCACCGAGAGTCGACACTGAAGCTTTCTTT. Protein product: CASSLLGDSPRVDTEAFF.

This chain connects TRBV10-3 to TRBJ2-6, with 8 bases lining up with TRBD2. CDR1 is ENHRY, CDR2 SYGVKD, per germline. V gave up 7 bases and J gave up 1 base; unmatched junction bases: 6. CDR3 length: 16 residues. The CDR3, as DNA: TGTGCCATCATGGTAGCGGGGAAATCTGGGGCCAACGTCCTGACTTTC. Translating it yields CAIMVAGKSGANVLTF.

The chain joins TRBV29-1 to TRBJ2-7; 8 nucleotides agree with TRBD1. Per the germline V gene, CDR1 is SQVTM and CDR2 is ANQGSEA. The CDR3 has 15 residues. Trimming at V came to 5 bases and at J to 1 base, leaving 10 bases not matched to a gene. The CDR3 nucleotides are TGCAGCGTTACGTTGGACAGGGAATATTCCTACGAGCAGTACGTC. Protein sequence: CSVTLDREYSYEQYV.

As for this clonotype: At one of its ends the junction is not consistent with the germline gene, which may arise from a read error. The genes are TRBV2 and TRBJ1-2; D not certain. The germline gives CDR1 SNHLY, CDR2 FYNNEI. The CDR3 covers 12 residues. The CDR3 here is CASSKTRSGYTF. The CDR3, as DNA: TGTGCCAGCAGCAAAACACGGAGTGGCTACACCTTT.

The chain joins TRBV12-3 or TRBV12-4 to TRBJ2-2, with unresolved D. This CDR3 has 15 amino acids. The V end was cut by 5 bases, the J end by 5 bases, with 15 bases between. CDR3 loop: CASSGPYEVTGELFF. The CDR3 DNA reads as TGTGCCAGCAGTGGCCCATATGAGGTGACCGGGGAGCTGTTTTTT.

The chain recombines TRBV20-1 with TRBJ2-7; perhaps TRBD2 as D (6 bases). The CDR3 totals 12 residues. The V end was cut by 5 bases, the J end by 3 bases, with 11 bases between. From germline, CDR1 is DFQATT and CDR2 SNEGSKA (reference sequence). CDR3 coding DNA: TGCAGTGCTCCTAGCGAACTCTACGAGCAGTACTTC. The encoded protein is CSAPSELYEQYF.

In its sample, this clonotype was seen many times. The rearrangement links TRBV7-8 to TRBJ1-1; D is possibly TRBD1 (5 bases). This CDR3 region has 15 residues. Germline lookup yields CDR1 SGHVS and CDR2 FQNEAQ. V lost 0 bases, J lost 1 base, and 9 bases lay in between. As DNA, the CDR3 is TGTGCCAGCAGCTTAGCGCTGGGGGGGAACACTGAAGCTTTCTTT. Translation: CASSLALGGNTEAFF. The whole variable domain, filled in from reference TRBV7-8 and TRBJ1-1, reads GAGVSQSPRYKVAKRGQDVALRCDPISGHVSLFWYQQALGQGPEFLTYFQNEAQLDKSGLPSDRFFAERPEGSVSTLKIQRTQQEDSAVYLCASSLALGGNTEAFFGQGTRLTVV.

The genes are TRBV7-9 and TRBJ1-6; no clear D. V lost 5 bases, J lost 7 bases, and 12 bases lay in between. Germline V lookup: CDR1 SEHNR, CDR2 FQNEAQ (reference sequence). This CDR3 contains 14 residues. CDR3 in amino acids: CASSPPRQNSPLHF. CDR3 DNA: TGTGCCAGCAGCCCCCCAAGGCAGAATTCACCCCTCCACTTT.

Notes on this clonotype: The junction and the germline gene differ at one end; a read error may be behind it. The chain is built from TRBV6-1 and TRBJ2-7, with TRBD2 identical over 12 bases. In germline, CDR1 is MNHNS, CDR2 SASEGT. The CDR3 covers 16 residues. Here the CDR3 reads CVSSGRGLAGIHEQYF. CDR3 DNA: TGTGTCAGCAGTGGTCGAGGACTAGCGGGGATCCACGAGCAGTACTTC.

This clonotype was detected ten times or more. The rearrangement uses TRBV7-2 and TRBJ2-7, with unresolved D. Germline assignment: CDR1 SGHTA and CDR2 FQGNSA. The ends were cut back, 2 bases at V and 0 bases at J, with 14 bases in the middle. The CDR3 length is 16 residues. This CDR3 is CASSLSRRFSSYEQYF. CDR3 nucleotide sequence: TGTGCCAGCAGCTTATCGCGCCGATTTAGCTCCTACGAGCAGTACTTC.

The chain employs TRBV29-1 and TRBJ1-1; TRBD1 is a possible D gene (5 bases). The germline gives CDR1 SQVTM, CDR2 ANQGSEA. Trimming removed 6 bases from V and 7 bases from J, with 6 bases in between. The CDR3 totals 9 residues. In nucleotides, the CDR3 is TGCAGCGTCGACAGTGAAGCTTTCTTT. This gives the protein CSVDSEAFF.

This clonotype was seen once. The rearrangement uses TRBV4-1 and TRBJ2-1, with D perhaps TRBD1 (5 bases). V was clipped by 1 base and J by 8 bases, with 9 bases between them. Germline V gene data show CDR1 as MGHRA and CDR2 as YSYEKL. The CDR3 is 13 amino acids. The CDR3: CASSQVRGHEQFF. CDR3 coding DNA: TGCGCCAGCAGCCAAGTAAGGGGCCATGAGCAGTTCTTC.

This clonotype appeared a few times. The chain couples TRBV4-3 to TRBJ1-1; the D gene is possibly TRBD1 (5 bases). Deletions cut 3 bases from V and 6 bases from J, with 20 bases between. Germline CDR1 is LGHNA and CDR2 is YSLEER. The CDR3 covers 16 residues. The CDR3 sequence: CASSQSAGDEGAEAFF. CDR3 nucleotide sequence: TGCGCCAGCAGCCAGTCGGCGGGCGACGAAGGGGCTGAAGCTTTCTTT.

In its sample, this clonotype was seen a few times. V gene TRBV7-9 combines with J gene TRBJ2-6; D possibly uses TRBD1 or TRBD2 (5 bases each). Trimming stripped 5 bases from V and 0 bases from J, with 14 bases between. Germline loops: CDR1 SEHNR, CDR2 FQNEAQ (reference sequence). The CDR3 runs 17 residues. The CDR3 DNA reads TGTGCCAGCAGCGTGGGACGGCCAAGCTCTGGGGCCAACGTCCTGACTTTC. Translation gives CASSVGRPSSGANVLTF.

The V gene is TRBV5-1, the J gene TRBJ1-5; possibly TRBD1 for D (5 bases). Germline V gene lookup returns CDR1 SGHRS and CDR2 YFSETQ. This CDR3 is 17 amino acids long. V lost 4 bases to trimming and J lost 6 bases, with 23 bases between them. The CDR3 spells CASSPLPDTKRSQPQHF. The DNA of the CDR3 is TGCGCCAGCAGCCCCCTGCCGGACACAAAAAGAAGTCAGCCCCAGCATTTT.

This clonotype was detected a few times. The chain employs TRBV4-1 and TRBJ1-1; perhaps TRBD1 as D (5 bases). The CDR3 spans 15 residues. V was cut by 0 bases and J by 5 bases, with 13 bases left in between. Germline V gene lookup returns CDR1 MGHRA and CDR2 YSYEKL. The CDR3 loop is CASSQDTGTRTEAFF. As DNA, the CDR3 is TGCGCCAGCAGCCAAGATACCGGGACGAGGACTGAAGCTTTCTTT.